This is a list of T cell receptor beta chains from one sample in a study of blood T cell repertoires in COVID-19. Profiled with immunoSEQ multiplex PCR; TCRdb holds only in-frame clones, not every one. The sample contains approximately 390,000 clones, about 90% of which appear only once. Sequenced input: peripheral blood. The origin of the receptors is a woman aged 55 to 70 with COVID-19, enrolled during active disease. Each CDR3 is given without its conserved first and last residue.

CDR3 | V
ASSQSDSSSPLH | TRBV3-1/TRBV3-2
ASSLPEEKLF | TRBV11-2
ASSTVSSYEQY | TRBV6-5
ASSLTQLSSGGAAGQF | TRBV5-1
ASSPRDSMNTEAF | TRBV6-5
ASSERGGRQPQH | TRBV2
ASGRYRYEQY | TRBV7-9
SVSGQETQY | TRBV20-1
ASSPDRGGYEQY | TRBV6-2/TRBV6-3
ASSTNLGQSYEQY | TRBV5-1
ASSLGTGQSGEKLF | TRBV11-2
ASSNRGNYGYT | TRBV27
ASSSGYYNEQF | TRBV6-6
ASSLLGGAGGQYNEQF | TRBV28
ASSEARLGYT | TRBV6-1
ATSRRGSGAF | TRBV15
ASSRLQGALRY | TRBV3-1/TRBV3-2
ASSFFADRGLVYTEAF | TRBV28
ASRVAGKGQPQH | TRBV27
ASSLDWYRGRGNTEAF | TRBV11-2
ASSLDVGQSHSEQY | TRBV7-9
ASSLLISGGAGDTQY | TRBV5-1
ASSPGGIPGAYEQY | TRBV4-1
AWTGQRMNTEAF | TRBV30
AGSDRPFEDNSPLH | TRBV7-3
ASSSGTGRFSGNTIY | TRBV19
ASSQGENRNYGYT | TRBV3-1/TRBV3-2
ASTTWSVAYNEQF | TRBV28
ASSQSYRAFGYT | TRBV3-1/TRBV3-2
ASSQWSRQQNTEAF | TRBV3-1/TRBV3-2
ASSVAGAMNTEAF | TRBV9
ASSWGGYGNQPQH | TRBV28
ASSVVGGGSTDTQY | TRBV9
ASSSMTRENIQY | TRBV5-1
ASSQVAGSQPQH | TRBV4-2
ASSHQGLNTEAF | TRBV4-1
ASSNGGQGYHEQY | TRBV9
ASSQKLRDFTEAF | TRBV3-1/TRBV3-2
ASSQVPGEYEQY | TRBV4-1
ASSIGGVTNEKLF | TRBV19
ASSFSQGSNTEAF | TRBV7-9
ASTRNRQGRGNEQF | TRBV27
ASSLEGVSNQPQH | TRBV5-1
ASSYFRGIIDTQY | TRBV6-5
ASSPFGTDVAYNSPLH | TRBV18
ASSYGSGARSPLH | TRBV6-6
ASRQGDFNYGYT | TRBV6-5
ASSYMDRSSTDTQY | TRBV6-5
SASLDSLNTEAF | TRBV20-1